The 19 T cell receptor beta chains below were found in one sample sequenced in a study of T cells in tuberculosis. Here immunoSEQ multiplex PCR was the method, and the copy in TCRdb shows in-frame clones only, minus some. The sample includes approximately 60,000 clones, roughly 79% of them seen just once. After thawing and overnight rest, PBMC were stained with GMM-loaded CD1B tetramer, viability dye and anti-CD3 for sorting. The lipid loaded on the CD1B tetramers was C32 glucose monomycolate from Rhodococcus equi. Sequencing was carried out using CD1b-GMM tetramer-negative cells sorted from PBMCs. The origin of the receptors is an adult woman with latent tuberculosis.

This clone showed up just a few times. The chain links TRBV11-2 to TRBJ2-7; a possible D gene is TRBD2 (6 bases). There are 13 residues in the CDR3. V was pared by 2 bases and J by 6 bases, with 11 bases between. From germline, CDR1 is SGHAT and CDR2 FQNNGV. CDR3: CASSLPGAFEQYF. The CDR3 coding sequence is TGTGCCAGCAGCTTACCGGGAGCCTTCGAGCAGTACTTC.

The chain has TRBV20-1 and TRBJ2-3, with TRBD1 matching 8 bases. The length of the CDR3 is 11 residues. Germline V CDR1 and CDR2: DFQATT, SNEGSKA (reference sequence). The V gene end was trimmed by 5 bases and the J gene end by 6 bases; junction bases not matched to a gene: 1. The DNA of the CDR3 is TGCAGTGCTCACAGGGGGGATACGCAGTATTTT. This gives the protein CSAHRGDTQYF.

On this clone itself: The sample holds other DNA sequences that translate to the same CDR3. The chain combines TRBV9 with TRBJ2-5; D remains unclear. This CDR3 is built from 13 residues. The germline gives CDR1 SGDLS, CDR2 YYNGEE. With 1 base removed from V and 5 bases from J, the gap between germline ends came to 9 bases. In DNA form, the CDR3 reads TGTGCCAGCAGCGTAACCCAGAGGGAGACCCAGTACTTC. This gives the protein CASSVTQRETQYF.

As to this clone: The sample contains more than one DNA sequence encoding this CDR3. The rearrangement uses TRBV5-1 and TRBJ2-7, with TRBD1 as a possible D gene (6 bases). From germline, CDR1 is SGHRS and CDR2 YFSETQ. The CDR3 loop spans 13 amino acids. Trimming shortened V by 3 bases and J by 2 bases, and 9 bases separated the two germline ends. The CDR3 protein is CASSSGTTYEQYF. CDR3 DNA sequence: TGCGCCAGCAGCTCCGGGACAACCTACGAGCAGTACTTC.

CDR3 in DNA: TGCGCCAGCAGCCAAATGACGGGTTACGAGCAGTACTTC. Its protein product is CASSQMTGYEQYF. The chain links TRBV4-3 to TRBJ2-7; D is uncertain. Looked up from germline, CDR1 is LGHNA and CDR2 is YSLEER. V lost 2 bases and J 4 bases, leaving 9 bases between the germline ends. CDR3 length: 13 residues.

This clone has only a few counts. V usage is TRBV7-9 and J usage is TRBJ1-4, with D possibly matching TRBD1 (6 bases). The ends were cut back, 5 bases at V and 6 bases at J, with 19 bases in the middle. Germline CDR1 reads SEHNR; CDR2 reads FQNEAQ (reference sequence). The CDR3 totals 16 residues. This CDR3 reads CASSLPRTAEDEKLFF. In DNA, the CDR3 is TGTGCCAGCAGCCTACCCCGGACAGCTGAGGATGAAAAACTGTTTTTT.

The V gene is TRBV5-4, the J gene TRBJ2-2; 7 bases fit TRBD1. Trimming took 2 bases from V and 6 from J; bases not matched to a gene: 16. The CDR3 spans 18 residues. Germline CDR1 SGHNT, CDR2 YYREEE (reference sequence). The chain's CDR3 is CASSFRQGRFFVAGELFF. The CDR3 nucleotides are TGTGCCAGCAGCTTTCGACAGGGACGCTTTTTTGTGGCCGGGGAGCTGTTTTTT.

CDR3 sequence: CASSSSFRGPSYEQYF. The CDR3 region has the DNA TGTGCCAGCTCTTCGTCCTTCAGGGGGCCTTCCTACGAGCAGTACTTC. The chain uses TRBV18 and TRBJ2-7; 8 positions match TRBD1. The V gene's germline CDR1 is KGHSH and CDR2 LQKENI. Trimming cost V 6 bases and J 1 base; bases outside gene matches: 11. There are 16 residues in the CDR3.

The rearrangement links TRBV5-4 to TRBJ1-2; D might be TRBD1 (6 bases). Between the trimmed V and J ends, which lost 4 bases and 8 bases, there was a span of 12 bases. From germline, CDR1 is SGHNT and CDR2 YYREEE (reference sequence). The CDR3 sequence is 12 residues long. CDR3 region: CASSPRGGGYTF. The CDR3, as DNA: TGTGCCAGCAGCCCCAGGGGTGGCGGCTACACCTTC.

The rearrangement links TRBV7-7 to TRBJ2-5; 7 positions agree with TRBD1. CDR3 length: 15 residues. Germline V gene lookup returns CDR1 SSHAT and CDR2 FNYEAQ (reference sequence). V trimming: 3 bases; J trimming: 5 bases; junction bases outside the gene matches: 9. The CDR3 sequence is CASSLSTTGVETQYF. DNA for the CDR3: TGTGCCAGCAGCTTGTCGACTACAGGGGTCGAGACCCAGTACTTC.

The chain uses TRBV7-3 and TRBJ2-2; 11 nucleotides agree with TRBD2. The CDR3 extends over 15 amino acids. V trimming: 4 bases; J trimming: 7 bases; junction bases outside the gene matches: 5. The germline V gene has CDR1 SGHTA and CDR2 FQGTGA. CDR3 in DNA: TGTGCCAGCAGCTCTGGACTAGCGGGCCACGGGGAGCTGTTTTTT. Translation gives CASSSGLAGHGELFF.

The chain joins TRBV19 to TRBJ2-3, with 9 bases that match TRBD2. Trimming took 6 bases from V and 6 from J; bases not matched to a gene: 7. CDR1 LNHDA and CDR2 SQIVND come from the germline V gene (reference sequence). This CDR3 spans 14 amino acids. The CDR3 nucleotides are TGTGCCAGTAGGGTTACCGCGGGGGGGGATACGCAGTATTTT. Amino acids: CASRVTAGGDTQYF.

This chain uses TRBV7-9 with TRBJ2-1; 12 bases align to TRBD2. Trimming took 5 bases from V and 4 from J; bases not matched to a gene: 6. CDR3 size: 16 residues. Germline CDR1 SEHNR, CDR2 FQNEAQ (reference sequence). Written as DNA, the CDR3 is TGTGCCAGCAGCGTTCCTAGCGGGAGGGAATACAATGAGCAGTTCTTC. This gives the protein CASSVPSGREYNEQFF.

The V call is TRBV5-6, the J call TRBJ2-2; 10 bases map to TRBD2. Germline V gene lookup returns CDR1 SGHDT and CDR2 YYEEEE. The CDR3 spans 18 residues. Trimming removed 4 bases from V and 1 base from J; junction bases left unmatched: 10. The CDR3 sequence: CASSLRAGTSVNTGELFF. Written as DNA, the CDR3 is TGTGCCAGCAGCCTACGCGCCGGGACTAGCGTGAACACCGGGGAGCTGTTTTTT.

The rearrangement uses TRBV4-1 and TRBJ2-1; perhaps TRBD2 as D (6 bases). The CDR3 loop spans 16 amino acids. Germline V gene sequence: CDR1 MGHRA, CDR2 YSYEKL. V lost 4 bases to trimming and J lost 9 bases, with 22 bases between them. CDR3 sequence (DNA): TGCGCCAGCAGCCTCGGGGGTAGCGGAACCCACGGTGAGCAGTTCTTC. This encodes CASSLGGSGTHGEQFF.

V is TRBV12-5 and J is TRBJ2-1; 11 nucleotides line up with TRBD2. V was pared by 0 bases and J by 8 bases, with 18 bases of the junction left unmatched. The CDR3 is 20 amino acids. Germline V gene lookup returns CDR1 LGHNT and CDR2 FRNRAP. CDR3 amino acids: CASGLVLTRLAGGAEYEQFF. CDR3 coding DNA: TGTGCTAGTGGTTTGGTTCTCACCCGGCTAGCGGGAGGCGCAGAGTATGAGCAGTTCTTC.

The CDR3 spells CASSVERGGNPYNEQFF. CDR3 nucleotides: TGTGCCAGCAGCGTAGAACGGGGGGGCAACCCCTACAATGAGCAGTTCTTC. V is TRBV9 and J is TRBJ2-1; TRBD2 agrees at 8 bases. CDR1 and CDR2 (germline): SGDLS, YYNGEE. The CDR3 consists of 17 residues. The J segment lost 2 bases and the V segment lost 0 bases, leaving 7 bases of the junction unmatched.

The chain uses TRBV27 and TRBJ2-1; maybe TRBD1 (9 bases). There are 16 residues in the CDR3. Germline assignment: CDR1 MNHEY and CDR2 SMNVEV (reference sequence). The V end lost 3 bases, the J end lost 6 bases, and 18 bases lay between the germline ends. CDR3 sequence (DNA): TGTGCCAGCAGTTTTCGGGGGGGACAGGGAGGCAATGAGCAGTTCTTC. It encodes CASSFRGGQGGNEQFF.

The J gene is TRBJ2-1, the V gene TRBV18, with unresolved D. V lost 3 bases and J lost 9, with 6 bases in between. CDR1 is KGHSH, CDR2 LQKENI, per germline. CDR3 length: 11 amino acids. The CDR3 bases are TGTGCCAGCTCACCTCCGGGTGAGCAGTTCTTC. It is translated as CASSPPGEQFF. The variable domain in full, with the rest retrieved from reference TRBV18 and TRBJ2-1, is NAGVMQNPRHLVRRRGQEARLRCSPMKGHSHVYWYRQLPEEGLKFMVYLQKENIIDESGMPKERFSAEFPKEGPSILRIQQVVRGDSAAYFCASSPPGEQFFGPGTRLTVL.